Sequencing of this T cell receptor (beta chain) was carried out in a study of blood T cell repertoires in COVID-19. Turning to the study itself: COVID-19 samples collected from the United States, Italy and Spain covered acute and convalescent phases.

As regards this clone: The same CDR3 is also encoded by other DNA sequences in this sample.

Repertoires were generated with immunoSEQ multiplex PCR, while TCRdb's copy carries only in-frame clones and drops some. This table has approximately 390,000 clones, around 87% appearing once. Trimming stripped 5 bases from V and 8 bases from J, with 16 bases between. CDR1 is SGHRS, CDR2 YFSETQ, per germline. CDR3 length: 13 residues. The sequencing sample was made of peripheral blood. This rearrangement joins TRBV5-1 to TRBJ1-2; D gene uncertain. The clonotype was recovered from a woman aged 60 to 75 with COVID-19, enrolled during active disease. The CDR3 here is CASSLSGPSGYTF. For the CDR3, the DNA is TGCGCCAGCAGTTTATCAGGACCTAGCGGCTACACCTTC.